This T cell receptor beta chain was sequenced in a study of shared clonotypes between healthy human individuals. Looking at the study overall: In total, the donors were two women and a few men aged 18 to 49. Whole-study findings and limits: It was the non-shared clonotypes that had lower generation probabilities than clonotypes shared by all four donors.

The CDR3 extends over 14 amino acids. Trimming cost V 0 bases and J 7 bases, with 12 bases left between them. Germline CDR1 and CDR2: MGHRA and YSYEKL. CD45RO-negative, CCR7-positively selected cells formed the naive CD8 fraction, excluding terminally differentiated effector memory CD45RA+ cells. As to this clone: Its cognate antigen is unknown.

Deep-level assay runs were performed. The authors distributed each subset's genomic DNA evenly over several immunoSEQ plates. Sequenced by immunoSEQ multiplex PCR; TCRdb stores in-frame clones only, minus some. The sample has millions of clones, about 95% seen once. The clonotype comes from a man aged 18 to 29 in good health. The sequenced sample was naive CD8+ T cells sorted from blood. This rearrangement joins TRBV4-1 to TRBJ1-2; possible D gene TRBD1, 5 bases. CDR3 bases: TGCGCCAGCAGCCAAGATGGGGCGGGCGCTGGCTACACCTTC. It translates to CASSQDGAGAGYTF.